This TCR beta chain was found in a study of blood T cell repertoires in COVID-19. Study overall: Sites across the United States, Italy and Spain contributed samples from acute and convalescent COVID-19. T cells, B-cell-depleted T cells, or PBMCs provided the cDNA or gDNA that served as material.

Original analysis: Reference gene primer amplification in the assay estimated nucleated cell counts. Clones were sequenced by immunoSEQ multiplex PCR, and TCRdb holds only the in-frame ones, with some missing. V, J and clone size are taken as reported in that table, and D and trimming were inferred from the DNA itself. Here the sample spans a few hundred thousand clones, roughly 87% being singletons. V shed 3 bases and J shed 4 bases, with 15 bases lying between them. Germline V lookup: CDR1 GTSNPN, CDR2 SVGIG (reference sequence). The CDR3 spans 15 residues. This sequence originates from an older woman with COVID-19, enrolled during active disease. The sequencing sample was made of peripheral blood. The V call is TRBV30, the J call TRBJ1-4; TRBD1 is a possible D gene (6 bases). CDR3 DNA sequence: TGTGCCTGGAGAGGCGGGGGCCCCTTTAATGAAAAACTGTTTTTT. It yields the protein CAWRGGGPFNEKLFF.